Detailed here is one T cell receptor (beta chain). The antigen this receptor binds is unknown. No base qualities exist here, and no much larger clone lies one base off it. The sample originates from a study of blood T cell repertoires in COVID-19 (TCRdb year 2020). For context, the study as a whole: Samples covering the acute and convalescent phases of COVID-19 were provided by collaborators in the United States, Italy and Spain. The prospective study material was composed of cDNA or gDNA derived from T cells, B-cell-depleted T cells, or PBMCs. The repertoires were made available in a free public database intended to serve as a resource for research on the immune response to SARS-CoV-2. A de-identified subject ID, COVID-19 status, age in years and sex were almost always included in the sample metadata. Subjects who had been exposed to COVID-19, were actively infected with it, or had recovered from it provided the deeply sampled blood TCRbeta repertoires that made up the dataset. Where available, HLA class I and class II types were obtained from metadata supplied by the sample provider rather than from assay-based typing. The samples were drawn from two sources: the first 160 participants of the ongoing ImmuneRACE study, and approximately 1,300 subjects contributed by 6 global collaborators. The investigation overall reported the following: The quantity of clinical and demographic metadata differed by source and by participant and was supplied without curation.

From a lookup of the germline V gene (reference sequence), CDR1 and CDR2 are LGHDT and YNNKEL. The CDR3 sequence holds 13 residues, the cysteine and phenylalanine included. Kept here is only the CDR3 DNA, which spans 39 bases and is read in frame from base 1. V loses 1 base at its end and J loses 15 bases; junction bases beyond the gene matches: 5. The immunoSEQ Assay, a bias-controlled multiplex PCR, was used to amplify TCRbeta CDR3 regions from genomic DNA. In the authors' own workflow: Within the assay, amplification of reference gene primers was used to estimate how many nucleated cells each sample contained. To quantify the absolute abundance of each unique TCRbeta CDR3 rearrangement, sequence reads were collapsed and filtered. Productive Simpson clonality was computed per sample as the square root of Simpson's diversity index over productive rearrangements. TCRdb took this table from immuneACCESS and kept in-frame rearrangements with V and J called. Such tables lack part of the clones; where checked against another copy, unresolved V genes explain under half of the gap, and the rest is unexplained. V, J and clone size are taken as reported in that table, and D and trimming were inferred from the DNA itself. The table for this sample lists some 85,000 clones; about 88% of them were counted only once. The ten largest account for 7.5% to 9.5% of the sample.

Whole blood was collected in K2EDTA tubes by collaborating institutions according to the institutions' own protocols. For TCRbeta analysis, collaborators shipped samples in one of three forms: frozen whole blood, isolated PBMCs, or DNA extracted from either of those sample types. The sequence came from a man aged 45 to 65 with acute or convalescent COVID-19. The V and J genes are TRBV3-1 (or the pseudogene TRBV3-2) and TRBJ2-6, and 8 junctional nucleotides match TRBD2. The specimen was peripheral blood. The nucleotides are TGTGCCAGCAGCCAAGGAGCGGGGGTAGGCCTGACTTTC. Translated, this gives CASSQGAGVGLTF.